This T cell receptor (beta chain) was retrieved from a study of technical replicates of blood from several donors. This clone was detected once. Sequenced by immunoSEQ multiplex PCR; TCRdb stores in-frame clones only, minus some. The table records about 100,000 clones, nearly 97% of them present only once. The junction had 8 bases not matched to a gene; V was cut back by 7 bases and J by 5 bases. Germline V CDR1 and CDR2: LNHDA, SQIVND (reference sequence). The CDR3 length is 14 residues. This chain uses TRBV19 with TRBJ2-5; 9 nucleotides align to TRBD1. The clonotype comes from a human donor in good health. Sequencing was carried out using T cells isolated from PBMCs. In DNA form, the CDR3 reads TGTGCCAGTACGGAGGACAGGGGTACGGAGACCCAGTACTTC. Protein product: CASTEDRGTETQYF.